This T cell receptor (delta chain) stems from a study of Vδ1+ human thymocytes. Trimming removed 2 bases from V and 0 bases from J; junction bases left unmatched: 12. The CDR3 is 18 residues long. From germline, CDR1 is TSWWSYY and CDR2 QGS. The sorted cells were CD3+ Vdelta1+ Vdelta2- thymocytes from alphabeta-depleted thymus. RNA was extracted from the cells and then reverse transcribed. Pooled V-gene forward primers with one constant-region reverse primer generated the CDR3 amplicons by multiplex PCR. TCRdb repeated clone calling on the multiplex PCR reads with CATT. The data contain some 54,000 delta-chain clones, approximately 15% of them seen just once; the ten biggest clones take up approximately 0.5%. Findings and caveats of the study: Thymic TRG and TRD repertoires appeared highly polyclonal. Around 20% of thymic delta-chain sequences were Vdelta2, with few Vdelta3, unlike blood Vdelta1+ controls.

Remarks on this clone: The antigen remains undetermined.

This receptor was taken from a boy less than two years old who had congenital heart surgery. The chain uses TRDV1 and TRDJ1; 7 nucleotides line up with TRDD3. Sequencing used Vdelta1+ gamma-delta thymocytes from the thymus. The subset here: FACS-sorted CD3+ TCRalphabeta- TCRVdelta1+ TCRVdelta2- thymocytes. The CDR3 loop is CALGEVLLGAPYTDKLIF. The CDR3 DNA reads TGTGCTCTTGGGGAAGTCCTCCTGGGGGCCCCGTACACCGATAAACTCATCTTT.